The 23 T cell receptor beta chains given below trace back to one sample, sequenced in a study of cytomegalovirus exposure and HLA in healthy donors. The PCR had 60 Vbeta and 13 Jbeta primers. Libraries were prepared by immunoSEQ multiplex PCR; TCRdb keeps only in-frame clonotypes and omits some of them. The sample holds 200,000 or so clones, roughly 80% seen once. The sample was PBMCs. These TCRs come from a man in his forties in good health and CMV-seronegative.

V and J are TRBV7-3 and TRBJ2-5; TRBD1 aligns across 7 bases. The CDR3 is 13 amino acids. From germline, CDR1 is SGHTA and CDR2 FQGTGA. V was pared by 2 bases and J by 7 bases, with 4 bases of the junction left unmatched. The CDR3 protein is CASSLGQGVTQYF. The CDR3 nucleotides are TGTGCCAGCAGCTTAGGTCAGGGGGTGACCCAGTACTTC.

The rearrangement links TRBV15 to TRBJ2-7; D possibly corresponds to TRBD1 (6 bases). V was pared by 0 bases and J by 6 bases, with 12 bases between. The CDR3 is made up of 14 amino acids. Germline lookup yields CDR1 LNHNV and CDR2 YYDKDF (reference sequence). CDR3 residues: CATSRDLKGGEQYF. CDR3 bases: TGTGCCACCAGCAGAGATCTGAAAGGGGGCGAGCAGTACTTC.

This chain uses TRBV15 with TRBJ2-1; TRBD2 is a possible D gene (5 bases). CDR1 and CDR2 (germline): LNHNV, YYDKDF (reference sequence). This CDR3 comprises 16 residues. The V end was cut by 0 bases, the J end by 8 bases, with 17 bases between. CDR3 amino acids: CATSRDQALASDEQFF. CDR3 DNA: TGTGCCACCAGCAGAGATCAGGCGCTAGCTTCCGATGAGCAGTTCTTC.

The chain combines TRBV7-6 with TRBJ1-3; D is perhaps TRBD1 (5 bases). Trimming took 4 bases from V and 0 from J, leaving 10 bases between them. Germline CDR1 reads SGHVS; CDR2 reads FNYEAQ. This CDR3 contains 15 residues. The DNA of the CDR3 is TGTGCCAGCAGCTGGGGGGGGAGCTCTGGAAACACCATATATTTT. It translates to CASSWGGSSGNTIYF.

The gene calls are TRBV4-1 and TRBJ2-7; 8 bases are shared with TRBD1. The ends lost 0 bases at V and 3 bases at J; junction bases unmatched: 4. CDR1 is MGHRA, CDR2 YSYEKL, per germline. The CDR3 is 15 residues long. The CDR3: CASSQDAGQGYEQYF. The CDR3 DNA sequence: TGCGCCAGCAGCCAAGATGCTGGACAGGGCTACGAGCAGTACTTC.

The chain couples TRBV2 to TRBJ2-1; the match to TRBD2 covers 11 bases. Germline loops: CDR1 SNHLY, CDR2 FYNNEI. This CDR3 contains 18 residues. Losses at the gene ends were 8 bases for V and 8 bases for J; bases not matched to a gene: 20. The CDR3 sequence is CASSGASGGTSHGDEQFF. CDR3 sequence (DNA): TGTGCCAGCTCAGGGGCTAGCGGGGGGACTTCTCACGGGGATGAGCAGTTCTTC.

This clone was seen a handful of times. The V gene is TRBV4-1, the J gene TRBJ1-1; perhaps TRBD1 as D (6 bases). Germline CDR1 MGHRA, CDR2 YSYEKL. This CDR3 spans 15 amino acids. The ends were cut back, 0 bases at V and 0 bases at J, with 8 bases in the middle. For the CDR3, the DNA is TGCGCCAGCAGCCAAGACGCAGGGGTGAACACTGAAGCTTTCTTT. This codes for CASSQDAGVNTEAFF.

The chain uses TRBV5-8 and TRBJ2-7; D remains unclear. CDR1 is SGHTS, CDR2 YDEGEE, per germline. V was cut by 0 bases and J by 7 bases, with 8 bases left in between. The CDR3 extends over 12 amino acids. The DNA for the CDR3 is TGTGCCAGCAGCTTGGTACCGAGGGAGCAGTACTTC. It is translated as CASSLVPREQYF.

The rearrangement joins TRBV15 to TRBJ1-5; D is unclear. Germline CDR1 and CDR2: LNHNV and YYDKDF (reference sequence). The CDR3 length is 17 residues. Between the trimmed V and J ends, which lost 0 bases and 5 bases, there was a span of 17 bases. Here the CDR3 reads CATSRDRQELGDQPQHF. The CDR3 nucleotides are TGTGCCACCAGCAGAGATCGGCAGGAGCTCGGGGATCAGCCCCAGCATTTT.

This rearrangement joins TRBV11-2 to TRBJ2-7, with 7 bases that match TRBD2. CDR3 size: 16 residues. The trim removed 2 bases at V and 0 bases at J, leaving 7 bases unmatched. Germline-derived CDR1 and CDR2 are SGHAT and FQNNGV. CDR3: CASSLSLGGGSYEQYF. CDR3 DNA: TGTGCCAGCAGCTTATCCCTCGGCGGGGGCTCCTACGAGCAGTACTTC.

The V call is TRBV30, the J call TRBJ1-5, with D perhaps TRBD1 (5 bases). The CDR3 runs to 15 residues. Germline lookup yields CDR1 GTSNPN and CDR2 SVGIG (reference sequence). The V end lost 0 bases, the J end lost 2 bases, and 11 bases lay between the germline ends. The CDR3 DNA follows: TGTGCCTGGAGTGTAGCGGGGGGTGGCAATCAGCCCCAGCATTTT. This encodes CAWSVAGGGNQPQHF.

The chain joins TRBV7-2 to TRBJ1-1; no reliable D call. The CDR3 loop spans 13 amino acids. Trimming stripped 2 bases from V and 4 bases from J, with 8 bases between. The V gene's germline CDR1 is SGHTA and CDR2 FQGNSA. CDR3 region: CASSLSEITEAFF. In nucleotides, the CDR3 is TGTGCCAGCAGCTTATCGGAGATCACTGAAGCTTTCTTT.

This clone appeared a few times. This rearrangement joins TRBV7-9 to TRBJ2-1, with TRBD2 identical over 12 bases. Looked up from germline, CDR1 is SEHNR and CDR2 is FQNEAQ (reference sequence). After removal of 5 bases from V and 5 bases from J, the junction contained 10 bases not matched to a gene. This CDR3 is built from 17 residues. The CDR3 is CASSGWTSGARNNEQFF. CDR3 DNA sequence: TGTGCCAGCAGCGGCTGGACTAGCGGGGCCCGAAACAATGAGCAGTTCTTC.

The gene calls are TRBV11-2 and TRBJ1-1; no definite D call. This CDR3 spans 12 amino acids. Trimming removed 3 bases from V and 3 bases from J, with 5 bases in between. From germline, CDR1 is SGHAT and CDR2 FQNNGV. The CDR3 region has the DNA TGTGCCAGCAGCTTGGGCCACACTGAAGCTTTCTTT. This codes for CASSLGHTEAFF.

The chain recombines TRBV4-1 with TRBJ2-2; unclear D gene. This CDR3 has 18 residues. Germline V gene data show CDR1 as MGHRA and CDR2 as YSYEKL. Trimming pared 5 bases from V and 0 bases from J, leaving 19 bases between. The CDR3 region has the DNA TGCGCCAGCAGCGCGCCGGCGGTCCGGTTCGCGAACACCGGGGAGCTGTTTTTT. Translating it yields CASSAPAVRFANTGELFF.

This sequence joins TRBV6-5 and TRBJ2-5; TRBD2 might be the D (6 bases). The CDR3 has 14 amino acids. V lost 4 bases and J 4 bases, leaving 13 bases between the germline ends. Per germline, CDR1 MNHEY and CDR2 SVGAGI. The CDR3 region has the DNA TGTGCCAGCAGTTCAGCGGGTTCTGGAGAGACCCAGTACTTC. It is translated as CASSSAGSGETQYF.

This chain joins TRBV28 and TRBJ2-7; 11 bases agree with TRBD2. The V segment lost 5 bases and the J segment 5 bases; nucleotides outside the gene matches: 14. CDR1 MDHEN and CDR2 SYDVKM come from the germline V gene. CDR3 length: 17 residues. CDR3 DNA sequence: TGTGCCAGCAGTACCCCTCAGTATAGCGGGAGGGCCGACGAGCAGTACTTC. It encodes CASSTPQYSGRADEQYF. The variable domain in full, with the rest retrieved from reference TRBV28 and TRBJ2-7, is DVKVTQSSRYLVKRTGEKVFLECVQDMDHENMFWYRQDPGLGLRLIYFSYDVKMKEKGDIPEGYSVSREKKERFSLILESASTNQTSMYLCASSTPQYSGRADEQYFGPGTRLTVT.

The rearrangement uses TRBV11-2 and TRBJ2-6; D gene uncertain. This CDR3 is 16 amino acids long. Germline V gene lookup returns CDR1 SGHAT and CDR2 FQNNGV. The germline V and J ends were trimmed by 7 bases and 0 bases, with 13 bases remaining between them. The chain's CDR3 is CASTRYGNSGANVLTF. CDR3 bases: TGTGCCAGCACGCGGTATGGCAACTCTGGGGCCAACGTCCTGACTTTC.

In this sample, this clone turned up once. V and J are TRBV6-5 and TRBJ1-1, with 9 bases that match TRBD1. CDR1 and CDR2 from the germline V gene are MNHEY and SVGAGI. Losses at the gene ends were 2 bases for V and 1 base for J; bases not matched to a gene: 5. The CDR3 extends over 16 amino acids. CDR3 coding DNA: TGTGCCAGCAGTTACCTAGCGACAGGGGGGAACACTGAAGCTTTCTTT. Amino acid sequence: CASSYLATGGNTEAFF.

This chain links TRBV5-8 with TRBJ1-2, with no clear D. CDR3 size: 12 residues. Looked up from germline, CDR1 is SGHTS and CDR2 is YDEGEE. V was trimmed by 2 bases and J by 6 bases, leaving 8 bases between them. CDR3 sequence reads: CASSFSVNGYTF. In DNA form, the CDR3 reads TGTGCCAGCAGCTTCAGCGTTAATGGCTACACCTTC.

This chain connects TRBV7-6 to TRBJ2-3; TRBD2 might be the D (6 bases). The CDR3 has 17 amino acids. Trimming took 1 base from V and 4 from J, leaving 18 bases between them. Germline lookup yields CDR1 SGHVS and CDR2 FNYEAQ. As DNA, the CDR3 is TGTGCCAGCAGCTTAGGGGGTGGGGGGTTAGATGCAGATACGCAGTATTTT. Translated, it gives CASSLGGGGLDADTQYF.

Of note for this clone: The junction shows a germline mismatch at one end, possibly a read error. The V gene is TRBV7-9, the J gene TRBJ2-5; 8 bases match TRBD1. Germline V lookup: CDR1 SEHNR, CDR2 FQNEAQ (reference sequence). This CDR3 contains 16 residues. The chain's CDR3 is CSSSSSGRGHGETQYF. CDR3 DNA sequence: TGTTCCAGCAGCTCATCCGGCAGGGGGCACGGAGAGACCCAGTACTTC.

This clone appeared a few times. The chain has TRBV5-1 and TRBJ1-1, with a weak D call TRBD1 (5 bases). In germline, CDR1 is SGHRS, CDR2 YFSETQ. Trimming removed 4 bases from V and 4 bases from J, with 14 bases in between. The CDR3 is 14 residues long. The CDR3 is CASSPAREGTEAFF. Here the CDR3 DNA reads TGCGCCAGCAGCCCGGCCAGGGAAGGCACTGAAGCTTTCTTT.